The source of this TCR beta chain is a study of T cell responses to AZD1222 COVID-19 vaccine. Overall study results and limits: CD4 TCRs covered the whole spike, strongest at regions 160-218 and 743-854. There were mostly white British donors and more females than males, and clonal diversity was possibly underestimated.

Worth noting for this clone: Its target is not known.

Some clones are missing from TCRdb's copy, which holds only in-frame ones; the method was immunoSEQ multiplex PCR. The repertoire holds 85,000 to 90,000 clones, with around nine tenths as singletons. CDR3 size: 14 residues. V shed 2 bases and J shed 5 bases, with 7 bases lying between them. The germline CDR1 and CDR2 sequences are MNHNS and SASEGT. The receptor's source is an adult in good health. Here the sequenced sample was peripheral blood, taken on day 0 of AZD1222 vaccination. J is TRBJ1-6 and V is TRBV6-1; D is unclear. CDR3 in DNA: TGTGCCAGCAGTGAATCGGCGGATAATTCACCCCTCCACTTT. Protein product: CASSESADNSPLHF.